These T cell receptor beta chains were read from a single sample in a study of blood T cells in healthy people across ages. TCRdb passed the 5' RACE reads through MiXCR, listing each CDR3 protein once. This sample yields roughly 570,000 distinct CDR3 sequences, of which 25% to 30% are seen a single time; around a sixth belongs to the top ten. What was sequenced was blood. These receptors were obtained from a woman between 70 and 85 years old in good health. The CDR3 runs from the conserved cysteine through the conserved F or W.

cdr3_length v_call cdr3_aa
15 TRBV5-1 CASRHTGTGKETQYF
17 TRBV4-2 CASSASIRSGGINEQFF
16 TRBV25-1 CASSEVGQPPNYGYTF
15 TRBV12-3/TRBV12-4 CASSFGTGTTGELFF
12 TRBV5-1 CASTLGNYGYTF
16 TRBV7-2 CASSLGTGGGPDTQYF
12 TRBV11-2 CASSLDQDEQYF
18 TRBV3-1 CASSQDNILQGTGNTIYF
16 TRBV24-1 CATSDPSGGRRETQYF
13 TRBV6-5 CASKRTGPYEQYF
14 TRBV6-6 CASTPSVPNYGYTF
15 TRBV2 CASTGTSGGRKTQYF
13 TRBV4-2 CASSPKLGETQYF
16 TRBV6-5 CASSWGGIPNTGELFF
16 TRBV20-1 CSARLAGALAKNIQYF
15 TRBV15 CATSRESSARYEQYF
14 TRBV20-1 CSARQGFSTDTQYF
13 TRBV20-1 CSASPPGGIEAFF
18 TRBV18 CASSPRTSGGSTQETQYF
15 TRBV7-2 CASSLSPKSGYEQYF
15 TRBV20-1 CSARGWGQGADGYTF
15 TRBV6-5 CTSRSPGLASNEQFF
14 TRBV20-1 CSGARTSGNNEQLF
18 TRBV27 CASSIQGLPLATNEKLFF
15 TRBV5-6 CASSFSSGAKNIQYF
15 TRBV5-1 CASSLDNAGANVLTF
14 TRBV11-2 CASSLDRGERGAFF
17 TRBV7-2 CASSTVPLAGGTNEQFF
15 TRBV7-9 CASSLGGQGVYEQYF
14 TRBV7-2 CASSLAGLRETQYF
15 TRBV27 CASNPQRGPTGELFF
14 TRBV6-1 CASSEFGGFTEAFF
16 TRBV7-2 CASSLRNTPTNAEAFF
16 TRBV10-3 CAISDLDRGRDTEAFF
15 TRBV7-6 CASSSIRDSNEKLFF
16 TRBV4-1 CASSQDFDRATYEQYF
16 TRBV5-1 CASSLAGTSLLGTQYF
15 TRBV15 CATSRDGAFLDEQFF
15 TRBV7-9 CASSLRGDTNEKLFF